A single sample gave rise to the 10 T cell receptor beta chains below, sequenced in a study of blood T cell repertoires in COVID-19. Some clones are missing from TCRdb's copy, which holds only in-frame ones; the method was immunoSEQ multiplex PCR. Here the sample spans about 160,000 clones, around 84% being singletons. Sequenced material: peripheral blood. These receptor sequences come from a woman of 80 years or more with acute or convalescent COVID-19.

The chain recombines TRBV10-3 with TRBJ2-5, with 11 bases aligning to TRBD2. CDR1 is ENHRY, CDR2 SYGVKD, per germline. The CDR3 consists of 17 residues. J was trimmed by 9 bases and V by 2 bases; bases with no gene match: 14. In DNA, the CDR3 is TGTGCCATCAGTGAGACCTCGGGACTAGCGGATGGGGCGGCCCAGTACTTC. Translation gives CAISETSGLADGAAQYF.

The chain's CDR3 is CASSGLATGELFF. In DNA, the CDR3 is TGTGCCAGCTCAGGACTAGCGACCGGGGAGCTGTTTTTT. The chain uses TRBV18 and TRBJ2-2; 9 positions match TRBD2. The CDR3 loop spans 13 amino acids. The V and J ends lost 5 bases and 5 bases, in that order; junction bases with no gene match: 0. The germline V gene encodes CDR1 KGHSH and CDR2 LQKENI.

Notes on this clone: Its ends do not fully match the called genes, so a read error is possible. The rearrangement joins TRBV7-7 to TRBJ2-5, with 13 bases that match TRBD2. CDR3 size: 17 residues. Germline CDR1 is SSHAT and CDR2 is FNYEAQ (reference sequence). The CDR3 DNA sequence: TGTGCTAGCAGCTTAGGACTAGCGGGGGTCAGCCAAGAGACCCAGTACTTC. Its protein is CASSLGLAGVSQETQYF.

This chain connects TRBV7-8 to TRBJ1-6; TRBD1 matches 8 bases. The CDR3 is 17 residues long. V dropped 1 base and J dropped 8; count of bases not matched to a gene: 10. Germline CDR1 SGHVS, CDR2 FQNEAQ. The CDR3 loop is CASSLETWTGTDSPLHF. CDR3 bases: TGTGCCAGCAGCTTAGAGACATGGACAGGGACGGATTCACCCCTCCACTTT.

The V and J genes are TRBV27 and TRBJ2-7, with D possibly matching TRBD1 (5 bases). The germline V gene encodes CDR1 MNHEY and CDR2 SMNVEV (reference sequence). The CDR3 spans 13 residues. V was pared by 5 bases and J by 7 bases, with 15 bases between. CDR3 sequence (DNA): TGTGCCAGCAGTCTTGGGGCTTTGGGGGAGCAGTACTTC. It codes for CASSLGALGEQYF.

The CDR3 here is CASSPPSNSETQYF. CDR3 bases: TGTGCCAGCTCACCACCGAGCAATTCCGAGACCCAGTACTTC. This chain joins TRBV18 and TRBJ2-5; D call uncertain. This CDR3 contains 14 residues. V was shortened by 0 bases and J by 5 bases, with 10 bases between the two germline ends. The germline V gene encodes CDR1 KGHSH and CDR2 LQKENI.

The chain couples TRBV3-1 (or the pseudogene TRBV3-2) to TRBJ2-7, with TRBD2 matching 7 bases. Germline V gene sequence: CDR1 LGHDT, CDR2 YNNKEL (reference sequence). The CDR3 covers 14 residues. V lost 4 bases, J lost 9 bases, and 12 bases stayed unmatched. CDR3 nucleotides: TGTGCCAGCAGCCCCCTAGCTAGCGGCGCGGCGCAGTACTTC. Its translation is CASSPLASGAAQYF.

The chain's CDR3 is CASSLVPDFSGNTIYF. CDR3 in DNA: TGTGCCAGCAGCTTAGTGCCGGACTTCTCTGGAAACACCATATATTTT. The chain recombines TRBV11-2 with TRBJ1-3, with D unclear. The germline V and J ends were trimmed by 1 base and 0 bases, with 10 bases remaining between them. Germline CDR1 is SGHAT and CDR2 is FQNNGV. CDR3 length: 16 amino acids.

The V call is TRBV4-1, the J call TRBJ2-4, with 12 bases matching TRBD2. The germline V gene has CDR1 MGHRA and CDR2 YSYEKL. V was clipped by 3 bases and J by 2 bases; unmatched bases: 8. The CDR3 sequence is 18 residues long. The CDR3: CASSHRLAGAGTKNIQYF. Here the CDR3 DNA reads TGCGCCAGCAGCCATCGACTAGCGGGAGCCGGGACCAAAAACATTCAGTACTTC.

This clone was recorded a few times. This chain links TRBV4-1 with TRBJ2-1; D is unresolved. This CDR3 contains 11 residues. The V end lost 3 bases, the J end lost 6 bases, and 3 bases lay between the germline ends. Germline-derived CDR1 and CDR2 are MGHRA and YSYEKL. The chain's CDR3 is CASSHVNEQFF. CDR3 sequence (DNA): TGCGCCAGCAGCCACGTCAATGAGCAGTTCTTC.